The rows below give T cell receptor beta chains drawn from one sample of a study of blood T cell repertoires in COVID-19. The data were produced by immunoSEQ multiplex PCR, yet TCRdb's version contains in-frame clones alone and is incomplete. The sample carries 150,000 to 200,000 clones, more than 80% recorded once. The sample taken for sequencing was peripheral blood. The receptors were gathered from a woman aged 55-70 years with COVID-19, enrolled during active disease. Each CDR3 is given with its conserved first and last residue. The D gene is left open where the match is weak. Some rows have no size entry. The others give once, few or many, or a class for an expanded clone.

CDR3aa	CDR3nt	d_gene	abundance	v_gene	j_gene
CATSRAGGRSTQYF	TGTGCCACCAGCAGAGCCGGAGGACGGAGTACGCAGTATTTT	-	-	TRBV15	TRBJ2-3
CASSRDRVHGYTF	TGTGCCAGCAGCAGGGACAGGGTGCATGGCTACACCTTC	TRBD1	once	TRBV6-2/TRBV6-3	TRBJ1-2
CASSYTGLAGVSDTQYF	TGTGCCAGCAGTTACACCGGACTAGCGGGGGTCTCTGATACGCAGTATTTT	TRBD2	once	TRBV6-2/TRBV6-3	TRBJ2-3
CASSRDSYTGELFF	TGCGCCAGCAGTCGGGACAGCTACACCGGGGAGCTGTTTTTT	TRBD1	-	TRBV5-1	TRBJ2-2
CASSQEQGYGYTF	TGCGCCAGCAGCCAAGAGCAGGGTTATGGCTACACCTTC	-	-	TRBV4-3	TRBJ1-2
CAISESWDYSGNTIYF	TGTGCCATCAGTGAGTCTTGGGACTACTCTGGAAACACCATATATTTT	-	-	TRBV10-3	TRBJ1-3
CAIELSRGRTFF	TGTGCCATCGAACTGTCCAGGGGGAGAACTTTCTTT	TRBD1	-	TRBV6-5	TRBJ1-1
CASSPIGEASYGYTF	TGCGCCAGCAGCCCCATCGGTGAGGCCTCCTATGGCTACACCTTC	-	-	TRBV5-1	TRBJ1-2
CASSVAGENTEAFF	TGTGCCAGCAGCGTAGCAGGGGAGAACACTGAAGCTTTCTTT	-	-	TRBV9	TRBJ1-1
CASSLRPHTQYF	TGTGCCAGCAGCTTGCGGCCACATACGCAGTATTTT	-	-	TRBV13	TRBJ2-3
CASSLAWTGKDTQYF	TGCGCCAGCAGCTTGGCCTGGACAGGGAAAGATACGCAGTATTTT	TRBD1	-	TRBV5-1	TRBJ2-3
CSVRQGARTEAFF	TGCAGCGTTAGACAGGGGGCGAGGACTGAAGCTTTCTTT	TRBD1	-	TRBV29-1	TRBJ1-1
CASSSRQGNTGELFF	TGCGCCAGCAGCTCCCGGCAGGGTAACACCGGGGAGCTGTTTTTT	-	-	TRBV5-1	TRBJ2-2
CASSRTGPTHF	TGTGCCAGCAGCAGGACAGGACCTACCCACTTC	-	-	TRBV21-1	TRBJ2-7
CASSVGQGLYGYTF	TGTGCCAGCAGCGTCGGACAGGGGCTCTATGGCTACACCTTC	TRBD1	-	TRBV9	TRBJ1-2
CASSQTSGGYNEQFF	TGTGCCAGTAGTCAGACTAGCGGGGGTTACAATGAGCAGTTCTTC	TRBD2	-	TRBV19	TRBJ2-1
CASSDRGVGTQYF	TGTGCCAGCAGTGACAGGGGGGTTGGGACCCAGTACTTC	TRBD1	-	TRBV9	TRBJ2-5
CASSLDYTILSLSGNTIYF	TGTGCCAGCAGCTTAGATTACACGATACTAAGTCTCTCTGGAAACACCATATATTTT	-	-	TRBV11-3	TRBJ1-3
CASSPRTGALNTEAFF	TGTGCCAGCAGCCCACGGACAGGGGCTTTGAACACTGAAGCTTTCTTT	TRBD1	once	TRBV9	TRBJ1-1
CASSPRRGGNTIYF	TGTGCCAGCAGCCCTCGGCGGGGCGGAAACACCATATATTTT	-	-	TRBV3-1/TRBV3-2	TRBJ1-3
CSVEDWQGAWVGYTF	TGCAGCGTTGAAGATTGGCAGGGGGCTTGGGTTGGCTACACCTTC	TRBD1	-	TRBV29-1	TRBJ1-2
CASSPDRTSYEQYF	TGTGCCAGCAGCCCGGACAGGACCTCCTACGAGCAGTACTTC	TRBD1	-	TRBV7-9	TRBJ2-7
CASSPKAGDGYTF	TGTGCCAGCTCACCGAAGGCCGGGGATGGCTACACCTTC	-	-	TRBV18	TRBJ1-2
CASSPPGLRETQYF	TGTGCCAGCAGCCCACCGGGACTACGAGAGACCCAGTACTTC	TRBD2	-	TRBV7-6	TRBJ2-5
CASTRTGGARVEAFF	TGTGCCAGCACTCGGACAGGGGGCGCCCGGGTGGAAGCTTTCTTT	TRBD1	-	TRBV6-5	TRBJ1-1
CASSRGMANTEAFF	TGTGCCAGCAGCAGGGGTATGGCGAACACTGAAGCTTTCTTT	-	-	TRBV6-1	TRBJ1-1
CASSLAGGRVIQYF	TGTGCCAGCAGCCTGGCAGGGGGCCGGGTCATTCAGTACTTC	TRBD1	-	TRBV5-5	TRBJ2-4
CASSTPGQGVDQPQHF	TGTGCCAGTAGTACCCCGGGACAGGGAGTAGATCAGCCCCAGCATTTT	TRBD1	-	TRBV19	TRBJ1-5
CASSFFGAPGNTIYF	TGTGCCAGCAGCTTTTTTGGGGCGCCCGGAAACACCATATATTTT	-	-	TRBV7-9	TRBJ1-3
CASSAPGGYQPQHF	TGTGCCAGTAGTGCGCCAGGGGGCTATCAGCCCCAGCATTTT	TRBD1	-	TRBV19	TRBJ1-5
CASSNTGLMNTEAFF	TGTGCCAGCAGTAATACAGGACTAATGAACACTGAAGCTTTCTTT	-	-	TRBV27	TRBJ1-1
CASSLQTGDGYTF	TGTGCCAGCAGCTTACAGACGGGGGATGGCTACACCTTC	-	-	TRBV7-6	TRBJ1-2
CASSILENQPQHF	-	-	-	TRBV6-5	TRBJ1-5
CASSVANSYEQYF	TGTGCCAGCAGCGTAGCAAATTCCTACGAGCAGTACTTC	-	-	TRBV9	TRBJ2-7
CASREPQGMGYTF	TGTGCCAGCAGAGAGCCACAGGGGATGGGCTACACCTTC	TRBD1	-	TRBV28	TRBJ1-2
CASSPVEQDKLFF	TGTGCCAGCTCACCAGTCGAACAGGACAAACTGTTTTTT	-	-	TRBV18	TRBJ1-4
CASSLVSLNTEAFF	TGTGCCAGCAGCTTAGTTTCGCTAAACACTGAAGCTTTCTTT	-	-	TRBV7-9	TRBJ1-1
CASSRGQGGSYNSPLHF	TGTGCCAGCAGCCGCGGCCAGGGAGGATCCTATAATTCACCCCTCCACTTT	-	-	TRBV7-8	TRBJ1-6
CASSLAGGNEKLFF	TGTGCCAGCAGCTTAGCGGGAGGGAATGAAAAACTGTTTTTT	-	once	TRBV7-9	TRBJ1-4
CSVNRGRNMNTEAFF	TGCAGCGTTAACAGGGGCCGCAACATGAACACTGAAGCTTTCTTT	TRBD1	-	TRBV29-1	TRBJ1-1
CATGEHTTYEQYF	TGTGCCACCGGGGAACATACTACCTACGAGCAGTACTTC	-	-	TRBV6-5	TRBJ2-7
CASRPVGGVGDTQYF	TGTGCCAGCAGACCGGTAGGAGGGGTAGGGGATACGCAGTATTTT	-	-	TRBV7-2	TRBJ2-3
CASSHTPGQATEAFF	TGCGCCAGCAGCCACACGCCGGGACAGGCCACTGAAGCTTTCTTT	TRBD1	-	TRBV4-1	TRBJ1-1
CASSQDYRGEGKNIQYF	TGCGCCAGCAGCCAAGATTACAGGGGAGAGGGCAAAAACATTCAGTACTTC	TRBD1	-	TRBV4-3	TRBJ2-4
CASTRGQANYGYTF	TGTGCCAGCACTAGGGGACAGGCTAACTATGGCTACACCTTC	TRBD1	-	TRBV6-5	TRBJ1-2
CASTSGLGETQYF	TGTGCCAGCACTAGCGGGTTAGGAGAGACCCAGTACTTC	TRBD2	few	TRBV2	TRBJ2-5
CAWSVISRNYGYTF	TGTGCCTGGAGTGTAATATCCCGGAACTATGGCTACACCTTC	-	-	TRBV30	TRBJ1-2
CASSSSPGGDQPQHF	TGCGCCAGCAGCTCAAGCCCGGGGGGGGATCAGCCCCAGCATTTT	-	-	TRBV5-1	TRBJ1-5
CASSTDPGGTNGYTF	TGTGCCAGCAGTACCGACCCGGGAGGGACCAATGGCTACACCTTC	-	many	TRBV27	TRBJ1-2
CASSFTGTQNTEAFF	TGTGCCAGCAGTTTCACCGGGACACAGAACACTGAAGCTTTCTTT	-	-	TRBV28	TRBJ1-1
CASSSWTGSTDTQYF	TGTGCCAGCAGCTCCTGGACAGGTAGCACAGATACGCAGTATTTT	TRBD1	-	TRBV9	TRBJ2-3
CASSVTGGSEKLFF	TGTGCCAGCAGTGTAACAGGGGGGAGCGAAAAACTGTTTTTT	TRBD1	-	TRBV5-4	TRBJ1-4
CASSPGLAGFLRTYEQYF	TGCGCCAGCAGCCCCGGACTAGCGGGGTTTTTGAGAACCTACGAGCAGTACTTC	TRBD2	-	TRBV4-1	TRBJ2-7
CASSDFLYNEQFF	TGTGCCAGCAGTGACTTTCTTTACAATGAGCAGTTCTTC	-	-	TRBV6-2/TRBV6-3	TRBJ2-1
CASTSGGYNEQFF	TGTGCCAGCACTAGCGGGGGATACAATGAGCAGTTCTTC	TRBD2	-	TRBV27	TRBJ2-1
CASSIRQGSYGYTF	TGTGCCAGTAGTATTCGTCAGGGCAGCTATGGCTACACCTTC	-	-	TRBV19	TRBJ1-2
CASSLGLGTEAFF	TGTGCCAGCAGCTTAGGACTTGGCACTGAAGCTTTCTTT	-	-	TRBV7-8	TRBJ1-1